This TCR beta chain was observed in a study of blood T cell repertoires in COVID-19. Study overall: Specimens from acute and convalescent COVID-19 originated in the United States, Italy and Spain.

Per the original methods: Amplification with reference gene primers provided the estimates of nucleated cell counts. Profiled with immunoSEQ multiplex PCR; TCRdb holds only in-frame clones, not every one. Clonal size and the V and J genes are those of that table, whereas D and trimming came from the DNA. The sample records about 210,000 clones, approximately 83% being singletons. Cohort placement rested on clinical history that participants reported themselves. Germline assignment: CDR1 MDHEN and CDR2 SYDVKM. The CDR3 contains 12 residues. Trimming shortened V by 3 bases and J by 4 bases, and 6 bases separated the two germline ends.

The V and J genes are TRBV28 and TRBJ1-2; TRBD1 might be the D (5 bases). Sequenced: PBMCs or T cells enriched from blood (not recorded which). The source is a woman aged 40 to 49 with acute COVID-19. This CDR3 is CASSLGLYGYTF. CDR3 DNA sequence: TGTGCCAGCAGTTTGGGACTCTATGGCTACACCTTC.